These T cell receptor beta chains were read from a single sample in a study of T-cell reconstitution after alpha-beta-depleted transplantation in children. In TCRdb, the PCR reads were re-called with MiXCR into one record per CDR3 protein. The sample records over 550,000 distinct CDR3 sequences, 10% being singletons. The sequences come from PBMCs from the stem cell graft donor, collected from the stem cell graft. All receptors derive from a human donor who donated a stem cell graft to a child with acute myeloid leukemia. Each CDR3 is given with its conserved first and last residue. The order of the fields is clone size, J gene, D gene, V gene, CDR3 DNA, CDR3 protein. D genes are given only for firm matches. Rows may omit the clone size; those that give it use once, few, many or a size class.

few,TRBJ1-1,TRBD1,TRBV5-1,TGCGCCAGCAGCTTGAAGGCAGGGGGTGCGGGCACTGAAGCTTTCTTT,CASSLKAGGAGTEAFF
many,TRBJ2-6,.,TRBV4-2,TGTGCCAGCAGCCCCCAAGAGGGGACCGGGGCCAACGTCCTGACTTTC,CASSPQEGTGANVLTF
few,TRBJ2-5,TRBD2,TRBV12-3/TRBV12-4,TGTGCCAGCAGTTTAGTAGGACTAGCGGTTCAAGAGACCCAGTACTTC,CASSLVGLAVQETQYF
.,TRBJ2-5,TRBD2,TRBV12-3/TRBV12-4,TGTGCCAGCACCCGGACTAGCGGGACTGTAGAGACCCAGTACTTC,CASTRTSGTVETQYF
.,TRBJ1-1,TRBD1,TRBV30,TGTGCCTGGACCGGGACAGGGCTAAGGGTTGGCATGAACACTGAAGCTTTCTTT,CAWTGTGLRVGMNTEAFF
few,TRBJ2-2,.,TRBV5-1,TGCGCCAGCAGCCAGGAGCGGACCGGGGAGCTGTTTTTT,CASSQERTGELFF
many,TRBJ2-1,TRBD2,TRBV20-1,TGCAGTGCTTCCGGGACTAGAACCAATGAGCAGTTCTTC,CSASGTRTNEQFF
few,TRBJ2-2,.,TRBV29-1,TGCAGCGGACTATTATTTACCACCGGGGAGCTGTTTTTT,CSGLLFTTGELFF
many,TRBJ2-1,.,TRBV12-3/TRBV12-4,TGTGCCAGCACCTTGACTCCTTTTAGCGGTAATGAGCAGTTCTTC,CASTLTPFSGNEQFF
.,TRBJ1-5,.,TRBV20-1,TGCAGTGCTAGAGGCAACCTAAGGATGGGCAATCAGCCCCAGCATTTT,CSARGNLRMGNQPQHF
few,TRBJ1-3,.,TRBV12-3/TRBV12-4,TGTGCCAGCAGTTTGCGGCTTCCCTCTGGAAACACCATATATTTT,CASSLRLPSGNTIYF
.,TRBJ1-1,.,TRBV14,TGTGCCAGCAGCGTAGGGGGTAGCCGAGGAGCTTTCTTT,CASSVGGSRGAFF
few,TRBJ2-1,.,TRBV11-2,TGTGCCAGCAGCCTTATCCGCGGTACGGATGAGCAGTTCTTC,CASSLIRGTDEQFF
many,TRBJ2-1,TRBD2,TRBV7-3,TGTGCCAGCAGCTTAGTCGTAGCGGGAGGGCCTTCTGACAATGAGCAGTTCTTC,CASSLVVAGGPSDNEQFF
few,TRBJ2-1,.,TRBV6-2/TRBV6-3,TGTGCCAGCAGTTACTCGATAGGCGGCTACTCCTACAATGAGCAGTTCTTC,CASSYSIGGYSYNEQFF